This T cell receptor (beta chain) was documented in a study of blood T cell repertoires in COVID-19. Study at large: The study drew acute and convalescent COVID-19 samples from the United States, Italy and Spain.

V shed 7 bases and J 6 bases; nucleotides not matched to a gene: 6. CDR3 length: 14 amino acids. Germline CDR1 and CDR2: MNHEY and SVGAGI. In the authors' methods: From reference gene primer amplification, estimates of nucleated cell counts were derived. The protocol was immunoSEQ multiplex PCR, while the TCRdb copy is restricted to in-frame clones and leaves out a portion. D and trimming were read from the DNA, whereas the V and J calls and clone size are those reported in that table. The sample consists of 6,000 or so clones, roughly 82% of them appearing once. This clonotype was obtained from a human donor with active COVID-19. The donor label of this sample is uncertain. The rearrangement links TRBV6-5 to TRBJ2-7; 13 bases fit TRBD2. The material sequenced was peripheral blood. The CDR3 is CASTRLAGGPEQYF. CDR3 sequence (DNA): TGTGCCAGCACTAGACTAGCGGGAGGTCCCGAGCAGTACTTC.